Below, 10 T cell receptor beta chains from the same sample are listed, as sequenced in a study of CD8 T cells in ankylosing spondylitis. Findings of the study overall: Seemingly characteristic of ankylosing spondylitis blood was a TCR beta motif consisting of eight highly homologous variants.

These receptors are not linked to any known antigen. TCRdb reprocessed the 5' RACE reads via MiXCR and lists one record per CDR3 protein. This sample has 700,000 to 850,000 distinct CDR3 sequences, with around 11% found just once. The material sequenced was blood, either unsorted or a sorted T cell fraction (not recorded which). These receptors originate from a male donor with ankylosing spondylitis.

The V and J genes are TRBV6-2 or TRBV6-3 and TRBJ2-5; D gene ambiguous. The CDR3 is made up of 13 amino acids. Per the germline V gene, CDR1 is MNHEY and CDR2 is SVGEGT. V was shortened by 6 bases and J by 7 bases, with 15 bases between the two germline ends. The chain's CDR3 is CASSPTGPGTQYF. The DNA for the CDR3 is TGTGCCAGCAGCCCCACCGGGCCGGGGACCCAGTACTTC.

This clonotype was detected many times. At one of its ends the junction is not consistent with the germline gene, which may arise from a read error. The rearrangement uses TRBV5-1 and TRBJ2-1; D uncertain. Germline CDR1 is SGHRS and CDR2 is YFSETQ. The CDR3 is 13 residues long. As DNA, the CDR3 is TGCGCCAGCACCTTGAGCTCCTACAATGAGCAGTTCTTC. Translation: CASTLSSYNEQFF.

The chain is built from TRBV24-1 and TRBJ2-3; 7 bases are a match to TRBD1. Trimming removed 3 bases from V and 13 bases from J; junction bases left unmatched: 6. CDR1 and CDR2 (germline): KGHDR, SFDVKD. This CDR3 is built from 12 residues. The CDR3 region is CATSDVDRSEYF. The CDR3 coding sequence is TGTGCCACCAGTGATGTGGACAGGTCGGAGTATTTT.

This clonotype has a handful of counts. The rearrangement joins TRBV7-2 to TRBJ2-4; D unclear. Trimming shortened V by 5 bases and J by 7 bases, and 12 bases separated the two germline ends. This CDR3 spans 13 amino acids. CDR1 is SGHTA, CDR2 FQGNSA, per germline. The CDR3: CASSPRPGNIQYF. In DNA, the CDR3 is TGTGCCAGCAGCCCCCGACCGGGTAACATTCAGTACTTC.

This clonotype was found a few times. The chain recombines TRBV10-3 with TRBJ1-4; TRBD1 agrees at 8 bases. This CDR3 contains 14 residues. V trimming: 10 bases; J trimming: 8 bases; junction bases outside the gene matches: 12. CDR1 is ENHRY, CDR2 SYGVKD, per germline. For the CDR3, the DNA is TGTGCCACCTCGGGGACAGGCGGGGAGGAAAAACTGTTTTTT. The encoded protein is CATSGTGGEEKLFF.

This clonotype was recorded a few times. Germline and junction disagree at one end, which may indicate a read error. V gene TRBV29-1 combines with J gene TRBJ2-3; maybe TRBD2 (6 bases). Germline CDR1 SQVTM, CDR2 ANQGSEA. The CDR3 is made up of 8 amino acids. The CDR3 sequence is CSVGYGGF. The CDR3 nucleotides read TGCAGCGTTGGGTACGGGGGATTT.

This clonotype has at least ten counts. Here the CDR3 DNA reads TGCAGTGCTAGAGATAGTCCGGAGGCCCAAGAGACCCAGTACTTC. It specifies CSARDSPEAQETQYF. The J gene is TRBJ2-5, the V gene TRBV20-1; a possible D gene is TRBD2 (5 bases). The length of the CDR3 is 15 residues. V lost 0 bases and J 1 base, leaving 12 bases between the germline ends. From germline, CDR1 is DFQATT and CDR2 SNEGSKA (reference sequence).

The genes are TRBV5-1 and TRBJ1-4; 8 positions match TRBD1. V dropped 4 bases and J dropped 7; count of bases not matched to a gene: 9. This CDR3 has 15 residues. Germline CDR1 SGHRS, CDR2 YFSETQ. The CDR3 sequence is CASSDGQGGGEKLFF. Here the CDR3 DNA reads TGCGCCAGCAGCGACGGACAGGGCGGCGGTGAAAAACTGTTTTTT.

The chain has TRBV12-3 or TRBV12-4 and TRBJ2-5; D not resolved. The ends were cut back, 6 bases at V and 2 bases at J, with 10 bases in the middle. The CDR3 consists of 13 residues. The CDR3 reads CASRLSAQETQYF. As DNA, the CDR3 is TGTGCCAGCAGACTTTCGGCGCAAGAGACCCAGTACTTC.

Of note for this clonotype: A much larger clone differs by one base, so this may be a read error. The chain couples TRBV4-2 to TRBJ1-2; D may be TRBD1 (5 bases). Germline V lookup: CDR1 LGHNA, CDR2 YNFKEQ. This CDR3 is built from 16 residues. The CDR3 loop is CTSSQFRGPREAGYTF. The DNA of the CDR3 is TGTACCAGCAGCCAATTCCGGGGACCCCGGGAGGCTGGCTACACCTTC.